This T cell receptor beta chain was obtained from a study of blood T cells in healthy people across ages. With each sample, at least 5.5 micrograms of total RNA were extracted. V gave up 5 bases and J gave up 0 bases, with 13 bases separating them. This CDR3 spans 15 amino acids. Germline V gives CDR1 SEHNR, CDR2 FQNEAQ (reference sequence). Combining a sample-barcoded 5' primer with a J-beta primer mix, a second PCR ran for 7 to 11 cycles. TCRdb recomputed calls from the 5' RACE reads with MiXCR, one row per CDR3 protein. Counted here are just under 550,000 distinct CDR3 sequences, 24% occurring once; the ten biggest clones make up just under 9%. This same sample was also part of a study on T cells of mothers and their children. From that report: Each mother gave over 8 million TCR beta CDR3 reads; each child, approximately 3.3 million. Detection yielded no persistent microchimeric T cell clones.

The TCR originated in a boy aged 5-17 years in good health. The chain combines TRBV7-9 with TRBJ1-1, with D perhaps TRBD1 (5 bases). Input material: blood. As DNA, the CDR3 is TGTGCCAGCAGCAGGACCGGGACTCTGAACACTGAAGCTTTCTTT. It encodes CASSRTGTLNTEAFF.